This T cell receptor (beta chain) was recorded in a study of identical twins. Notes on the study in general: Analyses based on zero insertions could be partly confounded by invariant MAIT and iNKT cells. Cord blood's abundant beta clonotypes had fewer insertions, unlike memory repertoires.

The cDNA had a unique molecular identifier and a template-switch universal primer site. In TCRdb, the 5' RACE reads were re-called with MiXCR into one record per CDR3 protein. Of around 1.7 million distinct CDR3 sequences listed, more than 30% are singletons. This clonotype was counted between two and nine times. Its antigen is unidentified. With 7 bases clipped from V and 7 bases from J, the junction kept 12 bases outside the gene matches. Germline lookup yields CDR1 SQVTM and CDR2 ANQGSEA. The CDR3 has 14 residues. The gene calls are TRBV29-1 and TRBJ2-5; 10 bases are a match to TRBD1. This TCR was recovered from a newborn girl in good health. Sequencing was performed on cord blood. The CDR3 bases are TGCAGCGCAAAGACAGGGGGCCCTTCGGTGACCCAGTACTTC. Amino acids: CSAKTGGPSVTQYF.